The 32 T cell receptor beta chains given below trace back to one sample, sequenced in a study of OX40 agonist ivuxolimab in advanced cancers. Profiling relied on immunoSEQ multiplex PCR, and the TCRdb table lists in-frame clones only, not all of them. The table records roughly 50,000 clones, around 86% of them present only once. The sequencing here drew on CD4+ or CD8+ T cells sorted from blood, taken in a trial of the OX40 agonist ivuxolimab. These TCRs come from an adult with an advanced solid tumor such as melanoma, head and neck, liver or kidney cancer.

V and J are TRBV30 and TRBJ1-2, with no clear D. Trimming stripped 0 bases from V and 0 bases from J, with 11 bases between. Per germline, CDR1 GTSNPN and CDR2 SVGIG (reference sequence). The CDR3 has 15 residues. The CDR3 protein is CAWSVPYRANYGYTF. Written as DNA, the CDR3 is TGTGCCTGGAGTGTACCTTACAGAGCTAACTATGGCTACACCTTC.

Points on this clone: One end of the junction fails to match germline, which may point to a read error. The CDR3 DNA reads as TGTGCCACCGGGACTAGCGGGAGCTCCCACAATGAGCAGTTCTTC. Translation: CATGTSGSSHNEQFF. V and J are TRBV10-3 and TRBJ2-1; 14 positions match TRBD2. This CDR3 contains 15 residues. Germline CDR1 ENHRY, CDR2 SYGVKD.

Only one count was recorded for this clone. V and J are TRBV10-1 and TRBJ2-3, with TRBD2 matching 7 bases. V lost 0 bases to trimming and J lost 2 bases; unmatched junction nucleotides: 5. CDR1 WNHNN and CDR2 SYGVQD come from the germline V gene (reference sequence). The length of the CDR3 is 16 residues. The CDR3 loop is CASSESLAEFTDTQYF. The CDR3 coding sequence is TGCGCCAGCAGTGAGTCGCTAGCGGAGTTCACAGATACGCAGTATTTT.

The chain employs TRBV28 and TRBJ2-7; TRBD1 is a possible D gene (7 bases). The CDR3 is 16 amino acids. V was cut by 8 bases and J by 0 bases, with 20 bases left in between. CDR1 and CDR2 (germline): MDHEN, SYDVKM. CDR3 amino acids: CASGEAYRGGSYEQYF. CDR3 DNA: TGTGCCAGCGGTGAAGCATACAGGGGAGGCTCCTACGAGCAGTACTTC.

This clone came up a few times. The chain has TRBV9 and TRBJ2-1, with TRBD2 matching 7 bases. V shed 3 bases and J 7 bases; nucleotides not matched to a gene: 4. This CDR3 has 13 amino acids. CDR1 is SGDLS, CDR2 YYNGEE, per germline. The CDR3, as DNA: TGTGCCAGCAGCGCCGGGCGGGAGAATGAGCAGTTCTTC. It yields the protein CASSAGRENEQFF.

The chain has TRBV6-1 and TRBJ2-5; 8 bases agree with TRBD1. The V and J ends lost 8 bases and 2 bases, in that order; junction bases with no gene match: 1. Germline CDR1 reads MNHNS; CDR2 reads SASEGT. This CDR3 contains 12 residues. The CDR3 protein is CASRQGQETQYF. The DNA of the CDR3 is TGTGCCAGCCGACAGGGGCAAGAGACCCAGTACTTC.

The CDR3 DNA sequence: TGCGCCAGCAGCCTAGGGACTAGCGGGAGACGTTCCTACAATGAGCAGTTCTTC. Protein: CASSLGTSGRRSYNEQFF. The chain uses TRBV5-1 and TRBJ2-1; 14 positions agree with TRBD2. This CDR3 has 18 amino acids. The germline gives CDR1 SGHRS, CDR2 YFSETQ. V lost 4 bases to trimming and J lost 1 base; unmatched junction nucleotides: 7. Variable domain in full (rest from reference TRBV5-1 and TRBJ2-1): KAGVTQTPRYLIKTRGQQVTLSCSPISGHRSVSWYQQTPGQGLQFLFEYFSETQRNKGNFPGRFSGRQFSNSRSEMNVSTLELGDSALYLCASSLGTSGRRSYNEQFFGPGTRLTVL.

This sequence joins TRBV4-1 and TRBJ1-4, with TRBD1 matching over 8 bases. CDR1 MGHRA and CDR2 YSYEKL come from the germline V gene. J gave up 5 bases and V 1 base, and 15 bases lay outside the gene matches. This CDR3 spans 19 amino acids. This CDR3 is CASSQAPFIRQGRNEKLFF. CDR3 in DNA: TGCGCCAGCAGCCAAGCTCCATTCATTAGACAGGGGAGGAATGAAAAACTGTTTTTT.

This rearrangement joins TRBV7-2 to TRBJ2-2, with unresolved D. This CDR3 is built from 13 residues. V lost 3 bases to trimming and J lost 7 bases, with 9 bases between them. The germline gives CDR1 SGHTA, CDR2 FQGNSA. CDR3 residues: CASSFQWGGELFF. The CDR3 DNA follows: TGTGCCAGCAGCTTTCAATGGGGCGGGGAGCTGTTTTTT.

The rearrangement uses TRBV19 and TRBJ1-2, with unresolved D. V lost 1 base and J lost 8, with 5 bases in between. This CDR3 has 11 amino acids. Germline V gene data show CDR1 as LNHDA and CDR2 as SQIVND (reference sequence). CDR3 bases: TGTGCCAGTAGTATAGGGGGAGGCTACACCTTC. Its translation is CASSIGGGYTF.

The chain recombines TRBV7-8 with TRBJ2-1; tentative D call: TRBD2 (6 bases). The V end lost 1 base, the J end lost 0 bases, and 16 bases lay between the germline ends. This CDR3 region has 18 residues. Germline V gives CDR1 SGHVS, CDR2 FQNEAQ. DNA for the CDR3: TGTGCCAGCAGCTTAGACCCGGGACTCACGAGCTCCTACAATGAGCAGTTCTTC. Translated: CASSLDPGLTSSYNEQFF.

The genes are TRBV25-1 and TRBJ1-2, with D unclear. This CDR3 has 13 residues. The V end was cut by 5 bases, the J end by 4 bases, with 11 bases between. From germline, CDR1 is MGHDK and CDR2 SYGVNS. In DNA, the CDR3 is TGTGCCAGCAGTACTCCGGGCGCCTATGGCTACACCTTC. Translated: CASSTPGAYGYTF.

The chain joins TRBV5-8 to TRBJ1-5; D not certain. The V gene lost 5 bases and the J gene lost 2 bases, with 14 bases spanning the gap. CDR3 length: 15 residues. The V gene's germline CDR1 is SGHTS and CDR2 YDEGEE. The CDR3 spells CASSLLLVGNQPQHF. CDR3 DNA sequence: TGTGCCAGCAGTTTACTCCTCGTCGGCAATCAGCCCCAGCATTTT.

The chain employs TRBV27 and TRBJ1-6; D might be TRBD1 (6 bases). There are 16 residues in the CDR3. V was pared by 1 base and J by 6 bases, with 13 bases between. The germline CDR1 and CDR2 sequences are MNHEY and SMNVEV (reference sequence). The CDR3 bases are TGTGCCAGCAGTTTATTAAACAGGGTCGGTAATTCACCCCTCCACTTT. This codes for CASSLLNRVGNSPLHF.

This chain's CDR3 is CASSRDRTTYNEQFF. In nucleotides, the CDR3 is TGTGCCAGCAGCAGGGACAGGACCACTTACAATGAGCAGTTCTTC. The chain links TRBV7-3 to TRBJ2-1; 8 bases line up with TRBD1. CDR3 length equals 15 residues. Per the germline V gene, CDR1 is SGHTA and CDR2 is FQGTGA. With V trimmed by 5 bases and J by 4 bases, 7 bases remained unmatched. The full variable domain, in which reference TRBV7-3 and TRBJ2-1 provide the parts outside the CDR3, is GAGVSQTPSNKVTEKGKYVELRCDPISGHTALYWYRQSLGQGPEFLIYFQGTGAADDSGLPNDRFFAVRPEGSVSTLKIQRTERGDSAVYLCASSRDRTTYNEQFFGPGTRLTVL.

This clone was seen a single time. CDR3 loop: CASSRGTGDRVAYEQYF. The CDR3 DNA is TGTGCCAGCAGCCGCGGTACCGGGGACAGGGTGGCCTACGAGCAGTACTTC. The J gene is TRBJ2-7, the V gene TRBV5-4; 9 nucleotides agree with TRBD1. The CDR3 totals 17 residues. J was trimmed by 2 bases and V by 4 bases; bases with no gene match: 13. CDR1 is SGHNT and CDR2 is YYREEE in the germline V gene (reference sequence).

This chain joins TRBV2 and TRBJ2-3; TRBD2 matches at 8 bases. The CDR3 runs to 15 residues. CDR1 and CDR2 (germline): SNHLY, FYNNEI. The V gene end was trimmed by 3 bases and the J gene end by 3 bases; junction bases not matched to a gene: 5. The CDR3 DNA reads as TGTGCCAGCAGTGAGCTAGCGGGTGGGACAGATACGCAGTATTTT. Translating it yields CASSELAGGTDTQYF.

The chain joins TRBV11-2 to TRBJ2-1; D might be TRBD2 (5 bases). V gave up 3 bases and J gave up 9 bases, with 9 bases separating them. This CDR3 comprises 12 residues. Per germline, CDR1 SGHAT and CDR2 FQNNGV. CDR3 coding DNA: TGTGCCAGCAGCTTCGGAGGACGTGAGCAGTTCTTC. Translating it yields CASSFGGREQFF.

The J gene is TRBJ2-1, the V gene TRBV18, with TRBD1 matching 8 bases. Looked up from germline, CDR1 is KGHSH and CDR2 is LQKENI. Unmatched junction bases numbered 9, after V lost 3 bases and J lost 8 bases. The CDR3 contains 15 residues. The CDR3 coding sequence is TGTGCCAGCTCACCGTTTTCGACAGGGGTCGATGAGCAGTTCTTC. This gives the protein CASSPFSTGVDEQFF.

The chain carries TRBV5-1 and TRBJ1-1; possible D gene TRBD1, 6 bases. With 8 bases removed from V and 1 base from J, the gap between germline ends came to 12 bases. Germline V CDR1 and CDR2: SGHRS, YFSETQ. This CDR3 has 13 residues. CDR3 in amino acids: CASLRDTNTEAFF. The CDR3 DNA reads as TGCGCCAGTCTCCGGGACACGAACACTGAAGCTTTCTTT.

The chain recombines TRBV6-6 with TRBJ1-5, with D uncertain. Looked up from germline, CDR1 is MNHNY and CDR2 is SVGAGI (reference sequence). Trimming took off 2 bases at V and 3 bases at J, with 8 bases between the two ends. This CDR3 is built from 14 residues. In nucleotides, the CDR3 is TGTGCCAGCAGTTACGGACGGGTCAATCAGCCCCAGCATTTT. Translation: CASSYGRVNQPQHF.

This clone occurred once. The chain combines TRBV19 with TRBJ1-1; D not certain. Germline V lookup: CDR1 LNHDA, CDR2 SQIVND (reference sequence). V was shortened by 6 bases and J by 2 bases, with 10 bases between the two germline ends. The CDR3 is made up of 13 amino acids. CDR3 in amino acids: CASREGSNTEAFF. The CDR3 coding sequence is TGTGCCAGTAGAGAGGGAAGCAACACTGAAGCTTTCTTT.

The chain has TRBV5-1 and TRBJ2-7; 7 nucleotides align to TRBD1. With 4 bases clipped from V and 6 bases from J, the junction kept 10 bases outside the gene matches. CDR1 is SGHRS and CDR2 is YFSETQ in the germline V gene. The CDR3 has 14 residues. CDR3 region: CASSPTYRGAEQYF. DNA for the CDR3: TGCGCCAGCAGCCCCACTTACAGGGGCGCCGAGCAGTACTTC.

With respect to this clone: Other DNA sequences in the same sample also yield this CDR3. The chain uses TRBV6-5 and TRBJ2-7; D might be TRBD1 or TRBD2, each matching 5 bases. CDR1 MNHEY and CDR2 SVGAGI come from the germline V gene. V was pared by 5 bases and J by 6 bases, with 11 bases between. The CDR3 has 12 amino acids. The CDR3: CASSGRGPEQYF. CDR3 in DNA: TGTGCCAGCAGTGGCCGGGGCCCCGAGCAGTACTTC.

The chain employs TRBV30 and TRBJ1-4, with no clear D. This CDR3 spans 14 amino acids. V lost 3 bases, J lost 7 bases, and 15 bases lay in between. Germline CDR1 and CDR2: GTSNPN and SVGIG (reference sequence). The CDR3 DNA sequence: TGTGCCTGGAGAAAGCCAGGACTGATTGAAAAACTGTTTTTT. This translates into CAWRKPGLIEKLFF. Together with reference TRBV30 and TRBJ1-4, the CDR3 gives the full variable domain: SQTIHQWPATLVQPVGSPLSLECTVEGTSNPNLYWYRQAAGRGLQLLFYSVGIGQISSEVPQNLSASRPQDRQFILSSKKLLLSDSGFYLCAWRKPGLIEKLFFGSGTQLSVL.

The CDR3 DNA follows: TGTGCCAGCAGCGTAGACCCAATAACGGGGGGCGGTCCCTACGAGCAGTACTTC. It encodes CASSVDPITGGGPYEQYF. This sequence joins TRBV9 and TRBJ2-7, with D possibly TRBD2 on 7 matching bases. The CDR3 has 18 amino acids. Trimming stripped 0 bases from V and 2 bases from J, with 21 bases between. Germline CDR1 and CDR2: SGDLS and YYNGEE.

V and J are TRBV5-6 and TRBJ1-5, with a tentative D call TRBD1 (6 bases). The CDR3 has 13 amino acids. V dropped 4 bases and J dropped 4 bases, with 9 bases sitting between them. Germline V CDR1 and CDR2: SGHDT, YYEEEE. The CDR3: CASSPRGNQPQHF. The DNA for the CDR3 is TGTGCCAGCAGCCCGAGGGGGAATCAGCCCCAGCATTTT.

V gene TRBV6-6 combines with J gene TRBJ2-7, with D perhaps TRBD1 or TRBD2 (5 bases each). CDR1 is MNHNY, CDR2 SVGAGI, per germline (reference sequence). Trimming removed 5 bases from V and 5 bases from J, with 16 bases in between. The CDR3 loop spans 14 amino acids. The CDR3, as DNA: TGTGCCAGCAGTCAACCACATAGGGGAGACGAGCAGTACTTC. Translating gives CASSQPHRGDEQYF.

V gene TRBV5-1 combines with J gene TRBJ2-3; 14 positions match TRBD2. The CDR3 is 19 amino acids. Trimming removed 6 bases from V and 0 bases from J; junction bases left unmatched: 12. Germline V gene sequence: CDR1 SGHRS, CDR2 YFSETQ. CDR3 region: CASTPNSGTSGGSTDTQYF. The CDR3 nucleotides read TGCGCCAGCACACCAAATTCCGGGACTAGCGGGGGCAGCACAGATACGCAGTATTTT.

The rearrangement links TRBV2 to TRBJ2-7; D may correspond to TRBD1 or TRBD2 (5 bases each). This CDR3 is built from 14 residues. V lost 6 bases to trimming and J lost 0 bases, with 12 bases between them. The germline V gene encodes CDR1 SNHLY and CDR2 FYNNEI. Written as DNA, the CDR3 is TGTGCCAGCAGAGCCGGGACCGCCTCCTACGAGCAGTACTTC. It specifies CASRAGTASYEQYF.

The chain recombines TRBV18 with TRBJ2-5; D is unresolved. The end of the DNA fits TRBJ2-7 better, so the J call may be wrong. The CDR3 extends over 12 amino acids. Germline V gene sequence: CDR1 KGHSH, CDR2 LQKENI. The CDR3 bases are TGTGCCAGCTCACCACGTGGTAGCGAGCAGTACTTC. This sequence encodes CASSPRGSEQYF.

The V and J genes are TRBV7-2 and TRBJ1-2; D gene unclear. Trimming took 0 bases from V and 2 from J, leaving 19 bases between them. The CDR3 is 18 residues long. Germline V gene sequence: CDR1 SGHTA, CDR2 FQGNSA. CDR3 amino acids: CASSLALSANRANYGYTF. Here the CDR3 DNA reads TGTGCCAGCAGCTTAGCATTATCGGCTAACAGAGCGAACTATGGCTACACCTTC.